This passage covers 13 T cell receptor beta chains from one sample sequenced in a study of CD8+ T cells in alopecia areata. As the sequencing template, cDNA was produced by extracting RNA and reverse transcribing it. Here immunoSEQ multiplex PCR was the method, and the copy in TCRdb shows in-frame clones only, minus some. The repertoire holds around 250,000 clones, with under 80% as singletons. The sample consisted of CD4+ T cells sorted from blood, taken at week 0. The origin of the receptors is a human donor with alopecia areata.

The gene calls are TRBV2 and TRBJ1-5, with D possibly matching TRBD1 (5 bases). The CDR3 is made up of 15 amino acids. V lost 1 base, J lost 4 bases, and 11 bases lay in between. Germline lookup yields CDR1 SNHLY and CDR2 FYNNEI. CDR3 coding DNA: TGTGCCAGCAGTGAAGGCCTTCAGGGAAATCAGCCCCAGCATTTT. It is translated as CASSEGLQGNQPQHF.

This clone was observed a handful of times. The chain couples TRBV9 to TRBJ2-7; TRBD1 matches 7 bases. The CDR3 consists of 14 residues. J was trimmed by 2 bases and V by 4 bases; bases with no gene match: 6. From germline, CDR1 is SGDLS and CDR2 YYNGEE. CDR3 loop: CASSPTGFAYEQYF. The CDR3 DNA reads TGTGCCAGCAGCCCGACAGGGTTCGCCTACGAGCAGTACTTC.

The chain couples TRBV7-2 to TRBJ2-7; 10 bases fit TRBD2. With 2 bases clipped from V and 1 base from J, the junction kept 11 bases outside the gene matches. The germline gives CDR1 SGHTA, CDR2 FQGNSA. The CDR3 spans 18 residues. CDR3 DNA sequence: TGTGCCAGCAGCTTAACCCCCGGTAGCGGGGGGTGGTCCTACGAGCAGTACTTC. Protein product: CASSLTPGSGGWSYEQYF.

This clone has just a few counts. CDR3 sequence reads: CSVVGQETQYF. CDR3 in DNA: TGCAGCGTCGTGGGCCAAGAGACCCAGTACTTC. The gene calls are TRBV29-1 and TRBJ2-5; D gene unclear. V lost 6 bases to trimming and J lost 1 base, with 6 bases between them. Germline values: CDR1 SQVTM, CDR2 ANQGSEA. The CDR3 sequence is 11 residues long. The entire variable domain, with the rest obtained from reference TRBV29-1 and TRBJ2-5, is as follows: SAVISQKPSRDICQRGTSLTIQCQVDSQVTMMFWYRQQPGQSLTLIATANQGSEATYESGFVIDKFPISRPNLTFSTLTVSNMSPEDSSIYLCSVVGQETQYFGPGTRLLVL.

The chain couples TRBV30 to TRBJ2-3; no clear D gene. V was cut by 0 bases and J by 3 bases, with 13 bases left in between. Looked up from germline, CDR1 is GTSNPN and CDR2 is SVGIG (reference sequence). The CDR3 spans 15 residues. The CDR3 loop reads CAWSVLRRGTDTQYF. In nucleotides, the CDR3 is TGTGCCTGGAGTGTACTACGGAGAGGTACAGATACGCAGTATTTT.

The genes are TRBV5-4 and TRBJ1-6, with D possibly being TRBD1 (5 bases). The CDR3 consists of 15 residues. V was shortened by 1 base and J by 7 bases, with 12 bases between the two germline ends. Looked up from germline, CDR1 is SGHNT and CDR2 is YYREEE (reference sequence). Written as DNA, the CDR3 is TGTGCCAGCAGCTTGCGGCAGGGAGACAATTCACCCCTCCACTTT. Its translation: CASSLRQGDNSPLHF.

V is TRBV11-1 and J is TRBJ2-6; weak D call: TRBD1 (5 bases). CDR3 length equals 16 residues. Germline CDR1 is SGHAT and CDR2 is FQDESV (reference sequence). The V gene lost 0 bases and the J gene lost 2 bases, with 8 bases spanning the gap. CDR3 nucleotides: TGTGCCAGCAGCTTAGCGGCAGGGACTGGGGCCAACGTCCTGACTTTC. This encodes CASSLAAGTGANVLTF.

The V and J genes are TRBV19 and TRBJ1-5, with 7 bases that match TRBD1. The CDR3 has 15 amino acids. The V gene's germline CDR1 is LNHDA and CDR2 SQIVND (reference sequence). V was pared by 8 bases and J by 4 bases, with 11 bases of the junction left unmatched. CDR3 region: CASEGWSTGNQPQHF. The CDR3 bases are TGTGCCAGTGAGGGATGGTCGACAGGGAATCAGCCCCAGCATTTT.

In its sample, this clone was seen a few times. This chain connects TRBV18 to TRBJ1-3, with no clear D. The length of the CDR3 is 15 residues. Per germline, CDR1 KGHSH and CDR2 LQKENI. V lost 3 bases and J 3 bases, leaving 12 bases between the germline ends. Written as DNA, the CDR3 is TGTGCCAGCTCACCGTTGGGAACGATTGGAAACACCATATATTTT. This codes for CASSPLGTIGNTIYF. Full variable domain (outside the CDR3, taken from reference TRBV18 and TRBJ1-3): NAGVMQNPRHLVRRRGQEARLRCSPMKGHSHVYWYRQLPEEGLKFMVYLQKENIIDESGMPKERFSAEFPKEGPSILRIQQVVRGDSAAYFCASSPLGTIGNTIYFGEGSWLTVV.

The V gene is TRBV5-6, the J gene TRBJ2-7; D is unclear. The germline gives CDR1 SGHDT, CDR2 YYEEEE. This CDR3 is 15 amino acids long. Deletions cut 1 base from V and 2 bases from J, with 13 bases between. CDR3 amino acids: CASSLYSERAYEQYF. The CDR3 DNA reads as TGTGCCAGCAGCTTGTATTCGGAACGGGCCTACGAGCAGTACTTC.

The rearrangement links TRBV7-3 to TRBJ1-1, with D hard to call. V shed 4 bases and J shed 1 base, with 7 bases lying between them. Germline lookup yields CDR1 SGHTA and CDR2 FQGTGA. This CDR3 contains 13 residues. The CDR3 loop is CASSSGPNTEAFF. As DNA, the CDR3 is TGTGCCAGCAGCTCTGGCCCGAACACTGAAGCTTTCTTT.

The chain uses TRBV30 and TRBJ2-5, with no clear D. With 0 bases removed from V and 1 base from J, the gap between germline ends came to 3 bases. The length of the CDR3 is 12 residues. Germline V gene lookup returns CDR1 GTSNPN and CDR2 SVGIG (reference sequence). DNA for the CDR3: TGTGCCTGGAGTGTTTCCCAAGAGACCCAGTACTTC. As protein: CAWSVSQETQYF.

As to this clone: A read error may produce the germline difference seen at one junction end. The chain carries TRBV5-1 and TRBJ2-1, with 11 bases matching TRBD1. Germline assignment: CDR1 SGHRS and CDR2 YFSETQ. This CDR3 is 20 amino acids long. CDR3 in DNA: TGCGCCAGCAGCTTGTCTAAGTGGGGGCGCCGGACAGGGGGCTACGATGAGCAGTTCTTC. This sequence encodes CASSLSKWGRRTGGYDEQFF. The variable domain in full, with the rest retrieved from reference TRBV5-1 and TRBJ2-1, is KAGVTQTPRYLIKTRGQQVTLSCSPISGHRSVSWYQQTPGQGLQFLFEYFSETQRNKGNFPGRFSGRQFSNSRSEMNVSTLELGDSALYLCASSLSKWGRRTGGYDEQFFGPGTRLTVL.